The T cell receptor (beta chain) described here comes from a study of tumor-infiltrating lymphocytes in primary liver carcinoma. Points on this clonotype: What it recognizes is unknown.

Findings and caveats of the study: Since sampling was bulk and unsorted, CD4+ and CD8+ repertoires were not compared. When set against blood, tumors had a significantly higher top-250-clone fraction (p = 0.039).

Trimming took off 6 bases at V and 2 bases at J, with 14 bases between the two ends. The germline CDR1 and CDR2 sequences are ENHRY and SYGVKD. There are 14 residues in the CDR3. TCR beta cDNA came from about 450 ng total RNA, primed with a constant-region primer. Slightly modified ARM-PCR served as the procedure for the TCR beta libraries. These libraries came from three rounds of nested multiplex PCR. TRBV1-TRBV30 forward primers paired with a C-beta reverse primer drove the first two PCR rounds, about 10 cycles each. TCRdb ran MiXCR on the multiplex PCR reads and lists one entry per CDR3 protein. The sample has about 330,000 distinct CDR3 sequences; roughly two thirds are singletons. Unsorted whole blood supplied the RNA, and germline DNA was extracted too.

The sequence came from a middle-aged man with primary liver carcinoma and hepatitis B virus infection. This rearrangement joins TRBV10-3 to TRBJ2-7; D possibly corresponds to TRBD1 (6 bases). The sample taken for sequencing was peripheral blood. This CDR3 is CAIRTNRDPYEQYF. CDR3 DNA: TGTGCCATCAGGACTAACAGGGATCCCTACGAGCAGTACTTC.